Presented here are 31 T cell receptor beta chains from one specimen sequenced in a study of Ad26.COV2.S vaccination and SARS-CoV-2 variants. This sample's treatment: roughly 19 received Ad26.COV2.S at low or high dose, single or two shots; roughly five received placebo; per-sample allocation not given. Sampling was performed 63 days after the first vaccine or placebo injection. Repertoires were generated with immunoSEQ multiplex PCR, while TCRdb's copy carries only in-frame clones and drops some. The table lists 380,000 or so clones, 80% to 90% of them singletons. This specimen was peripheral blood, taken in a trial of Ad26.COV2.S vaccine versus placebo. These receptors came from a person aged 18-65 years who received the Ad26.COV2.S COVID-19 vaccine or a placebo.

The genes are TRBV2 and TRBJ2-3; 8 bases map to TRBD1. Germline loops: CDR1 SNHLY, CDR2 FYNNEI. Trimming cost V 10 bases and J 2 bases; bases outside gene matches: 11. This CDR3 has 15 amino acids. The CDR3 loop reads CATFDRGSTTDTQYF. DNA of the CDR3: TGTGCCACCTTTGACAGGGGTTCAACCACAGATACGCAGTATTTT.

This clone has just one count. The chain is built from TRBV24-1 and TRBJ1-5; 7 bases are shared with TRBD1. The CDR3 has 13 residues. CDR1 KGHDR and CDR2 SFDVKD come from the germline V gene. The V segment lost 3 bases and the J segment 6 bases; nucleotides outside the gene matches: 1. In nucleotides, the CDR3 is TGTGCCACCAGTGATAACAGGGGTCAGCCCCAGCATTTT. Residues: CATSDNRGQPQHF.

The rearrangement joins TRBV7-9 to TRBJ1-1, with 7 bases identical to TRBD1. Trimming removed 5 bases from V and 3 bases from J; junction bases left unmatched: 12. This CDR3 has 16 amino acids. Germline assignment: CDR1 SEHNR and CDR2 FQNEAQ (reference sequence). The CDR3 DNA sequence: TGTGCCAGCAGCCGGTCGGCAGGGGGAGGTGACACTGAAGCTTTCTTT. Its protein is CASSRSAGGGDTEAFF.

This clone was seen only once. The J gene is TRBJ1-1, the V gene TRBV6-5; D remains ambiguous. The germline V and J ends were trimmed by 8 bases and 11 bases, with 21 bases remaining between them. This CDR3 comprises 13 residues. Per the germline V gene, CDR1 is MNHEY and CDR2 is SVGAGI. The CDR3 here is CASVRGLGSVAFF. The DNA of the CDR3 is TGTGCCAGCGTAAGAGGTCTAGGTAGTGTGGCTTTCTTT.

This clone has more than one count but fewer than ten. The J gene is TRBJ1-1, the V gene TRBV18; perhaps TRBD1 as D (6 bases). Trimming left V 2 bases short and J 3 bases short, with 10 bases between. CDR3 length: 14 residues. In germline, CDR1 is KGHSH, CDR2 LQKENI. The CDR3 DNA reads TGTGCCAGCTCACCAAGGGGGGGGGACACTGAAGCTTTCTTT. Translated, it gives CASSPRGGDTEAFF.

This chain uses TRBV5-4 with TRBJ2-3, with 10 bases identical to TRBD2. The V gene's germline CDR1 is SGHNT and CDR2 YYREEE (reference sequence). The CDR3 is 15 amino acids. Losses at the gene ends were 5 bases for V and 4 bases for J; bases not matched to a gene: 7. CDR3 in amino acids: CASRQVAGGSDTQYF. CDR3 DNA sequence: TGTGCCAGCAGGCAAGTAGCGGGAGGTTCAGATACGCAGTATTTT.

The gene calls are TRBV13 and TRBJ1-1; no clear D. The CDR3 runs 16 residues. Germline V lookup: CDR1 PRHDT, CDR2 FYEKMQ (reference sequence). V was trimmed by 5 bases and J by 0 bases, leaving 16 bases between them. CDR3 nucleotides: TGTGCCAGCAGCCGGGCTGTGGGCAGACTGAACACTGAAGCTTTCTTT. It encodes CASSRAVGRLNTEAFF.

A single count supports this clone. The rearrangement uses TRBV7-3 and TRBJ2-7; 9 bases match TRBD1. Trimming cost V 5 bases and J 4 bases; bases outside gene matches: 9. Germline CDR1 is SGHTA and CDR2 is FQGTGA. The CDR3 loop spans 15 amino acids. The DNA of the CDR3 is TGTGCCAGCAGCCGAGGACAGGGGAGAAATTACGAGCAGTACTTC. Encoded protein: CASSRGQGRNYEQYF. The full variable domain, completed using reference TRBV7-3 and TRBJ2-7, is GAGVSQTPSNKVTEKGKYVELRCDPISGHTALYWYRQSLGQGPEFLIYFQGTGAADDSGLPNDRFFAVRPEGSVSTLKIQRTERGDSAVYLCASSRGQGRNYEQYFGPGTRLTVT.

The gene calls are TRBV24-1 and TRBJ2-5; the match to TRBD1 covers 7 bases. Germline assignment: CDR1 KGHDR and CDR2 SFDVKD. Unmatched junction bases numbered 10, after V lost 5 bases and J lost 5 bases. The CDR3 length is 15 residues. Here the CDR3 DNA reads TGTGCCACCAGTGGGCTACAGGGGTTTGAGGAGACCCAGTACTTC. It is translated as CATSGLQGFEETQYF.

This chain connects TRBV30 to TRBJ1-2; unclear D gene. Germline V gives CDR1 GTSNPN, CDR2 SVGIG (reference sequence). The CDR3 runs 14 residues. Trimming took 0 bases from V and 8 from J, leaving 16 bases between them. CDR3 sequence (DNA): TGTGCCTGGAGTGTACTATCATCTTCCGAAGGCTACACCTTC. Amino acids: CAWSVLSSSEGYTF.

The count of this clone is one. The chain combines TRBV3-1 (or the pseudogene TRBV3-2) with TRBJ2-7; D gene ambiguous. Germline V gene sequence: CDR1 LGHDT, CDR2 YNNKEL (reference sequence). Trimming removed 0 bases at V and 7 bases at J, with 16 bases between. CDR3 length: 15 amino acids. The CDR3 sequence is CASSQDVMAVGEQYF. The CDR3 region has the DNA TGTGCCAGCAGCCAAGACGTGATGGCGGTGGGTGAGCAGTACTTC.

The CDR3 nucleotides are TGTGCCAGCAGCCTAGACGGAGTCTATGGCTACACCTTC. Amino acids: CASSLDGVYGYTF. The genes are TRBV6-2 or TRBV6-3 and TRBJ1-2, with no clear D. The CDR3 is 13 amino acids. CDR1 is MNHEY and CDR2 is SVGEGT in the germline V gene. Trimming took 6 bases from V and 4 from J, leaving 12 bases between them.

CDR3 bases: TGTGCCAGCAGCCGCCTAGCGGGGGGCCTGGACACCGGGGAGCTGTTTTTT. Its translation: CASSRLAGGLDTGELFF. The chain uses TRBV3-1 (or the pseudogene TRBV3-2) and TRBJ2-2, with 11 bases aligning to TRBD2. Trimming at V came to 4 bases and at J to 3 bases, leaving 7 bases not matched to a gene. The germline gives CDR1 LGHDT, CDR2 YNNKEL (reference sequence). The CDR3 sequence is 17 residues long.

The chain links TRBV5-1 to TRBJ1-3; D remains ambiguous. Trimming shortened V by 8 bases and J by 0 bases, and 9 bases separated the two germline ends. In germline, CDR1 is SGHRS, CDR2 YFSETQ. This CDR3 has 13 amino acids. In DNA form, the CDR3 reads TGCGCCAGTAAACCGGGCTCTGGAAACACCATATATTTT. Its protein product is CASKPGSGNTIYF.

This clone came up once. V is TRBV3-1 (or the pseudogene TRBV3-2) and J is TRBJ2-5; TRBD1 aligns across 9 bases. V was pared by 4 bases and J by 2 bases, with 8 bases of the junction left unmatched. CDR3 size: 16 residues. Germline V gene sequence: CDR1 LGHDT, CDR2 YNNKEL (reference sequence). CDR3 nucleotides: TGTGCCAGCAGCCCAAACCTACAGGGGGCACAAGAGACCCAGTACTTC. This encodes CASSPNLQGAQETQYF.

The rearrangement joins TRBV24-1 to TRBJ2-1, with D uncertain. Germline V gene data show CDR1 as KGHDR and CDR2 as SFDVKD. The CDR3 consists of 14 residues. The V gene lost 3 bases and the J gene lost 5 bases, with 10 bases spanning the gap. The CDR3 here is CATSDPVHHNEQFF. The CDR3 coding sequence is TGTGCCACCAGTGATCCGGTGCACCACAATGAGCAGTTCTTC.

V is TRBV4-1 and J is TRBJ2-7; D possibly uses TRBD1 or TRBD2 (5 bases each). The CDR3 spans 14 residues. Germline V lookup: CDR1 MGHRA, CDR2 YSYEKL. V lost 0 bases and J 4 bases, leaving 10 bases between the germline ends. The CDR3 region has the DNA TGCGCCAGCAGCCAAGATGGGGGAAGGTACGAGCAGTACTTC. Translating it yields CASSQDGGRYEQYF.

The V call is TRBV4-3, the J call TRBJ1-5, with D unclear. Per germline, CDR1 LGHNA and CDR2 YSLEER. V was cut by 0 bases and J by 9 bases, with 3 bases left in between. This CDR3 has 11 residues. The CDR3 protein is CASSQERPQHF. CDR3 coding DNA: TGCGCCAGCAGCCAAGAAAGGCCCCAGCATTTT.

The V and J genes are TRBV19 and TRBJ1-2, with D uncertain. V gave up 1 base and J gave up 5 bases, with 8 bases separating them. This CDR3 is built from 13 residues. Germline V lookup: CDR1 LNHDA, CDR2 SQIVND (reference sequence). CDR3 coding DNA: TGTGCCAGTAGTATAGGGCAAGATTATGGCTACACCTTC. Its protein is CASSIGQDYGYTF.

CDR3 sequence (DNA): TGTGCCAGCTCACCACGGGCCGGGCCGGGCACCGGGGAGCTGTTTTTT. Translating it yields CASSPRAGPGTGELFF. The chain carries TRBV18 and TRBJ2-2; D call uncertain. The CDR3 spans 16 residues. V lost 1 base, J lost 4 bases, and 13 bases lay in between. Germline CDR1 reads KGHSH; CDR2 reads LQKENI.

V is TRBV18 and J is TRBJ1-1, with D possibly matching TRBD1 (5 bases). The CDR3 runs to 11 residues. CDR1 is KGHSH and CDR2 is LQKENI in the germline V gene. V shed 6 bases and J shed 12 bases, with 14 bases lying between them. CDR3 bases: TGTGCCAGCTCCACGTTACAGGAAACTTTCTTT. Its translation is CASSTLQETFF.

The chain links TRBV5-5 to TRBJ1-2; 7 bases match TRBD1. Germline V CDR1 and CDR2: SGHKS, YYEKEE (reference sequence). CDR3 length: 15 residues. V trimming: 4 bases; J trimming: 5 bases; junction bases outside the gene matches: 11. The CDR3 loop is CASSPLVTGAYGYTF. CDR3 sequence (DNA): TGTGCCAGCAGCCCCCTAGTCACAGGGGCGTATGGCTACACCTTC.

The J gene is TRBJ2-2, the V gene TRBV3-1 (or the pseudogene TRBV3-2); the D gene is possibly TRBD1 (5 bases). This CDR3 spans 14 amino acids. Germline V gene lookup returns CDR1 LGHDT and CDR2 YNNKEL (reference sequence). Trimming stripped 4 bases from V and 5 bases from J, with 11 bases between. The CDR3 DNA reads as TGTGCCAGCAGCCGGATACAGGAGACCGGGGAGCTGTTTTTT. It encodes CASSRIQETGELFF.

Here the CDR3 DNA reads TGTGCCAGCAGCCTTCTTTGGGACGGAAATGGGGCAGATACGCAGTATTTT. It translates to CASSLLWDGNGADTQYF. The V gene is TRBV11-2, the J gene TRBJ2-3; D may correspond to TRBD1 or TRBD2 (5 bases each). CDR3 length equals 17 residues. Germline assignment: CDR1 SGHAT and CDR2 FQNNGV. The V end lost 5 bases, the J end lost 4 bases, and 22 bases lay between the germline ends.

The gene calls are TRBV6-5 and TRBJ1-4; D gene ambiguous. Trimming removed 5 bases from V and 2 bases from J, with 12 bases in between. CDR1 and CDR2 from the germline V gene are MNHEY and SVGAGI. The CDR3 contains 15 residues. The CDR3 nucleotides read TGTGCCAGCAGTCACCAACCTGGCACTAATGAAAAACTGTTTTTT. Its protein is CASSHQPGTNEKLFF.

This clone was seen only once. Distinct nucleotide sequences in the sample also encode this CDR3. The chain joins TRBV7-9 to TRBJ2-2, with no clear D. V lost 3 bases and J 5 bases, leaving 4 bases between the germline ends. In germline, CDR1 is SEHNR, CDR2 FQNEAQ (reference sequence). The CDR3 has 12 amino acids. The CDR3 loop is CASSFGTGELFF. The CDR3 DNA is TGTGCCAGCAGCTTTGGAACCGGGGAGCTGTTTTTT.

V usage is TRBV25-1 and J usage is TRBJ1-4; D unresolved. Between the trimmed V and J ends, which lost 9 bases and 3 bases, there was a span of 14 bases. In germline, CDR1 is MGHDK, CDR2 SYGVNS. The CDR3 is made up of 14 amino acids. This chain's CDR3 is CASEWSGPNEKLFF. DNA for the CDR3: TGTGCCAGTGAATGGTCGGGTCCTAATGAAAAACTGTTTTTT.

The chain links TRBV5-1 to TRBJ1-2; possibly TRBD1 for D (5 bases). The CDR3 runs to 15 residues. Trimming pared 7 bases from V and 4 bases from J, leaving 20 bases between. Per germline, CDR1 SGHRS and CDR2 YFSETQ. The CDR3 DNA reads as TGCGCCAGCCCTCCCGGGCAGGGTCGAGGCTATGGCTACACCTTC. Its translation is CASPPGQGRGYGYTF. The full variable domain, in which reference TRBV5-1 and TRBJ1-2 provide the parts outside the CDR3, is KAGVTQTPRYLIKTRGQQVTLSCSPISGHRSVSWYQQTPGQGLQFLFEYFSETQRNKGNFPGRFSGRQFSNSRSEMNVSTLELGDSALYLCASPPGQGRGYGYTFGSGTRLTVV.

The count of this clone is one. V and J are TRBV21-1 and TRBJ1-5. TRBV21-1 constitutes a pseudogene. The CDR3 is 10 amino acids. The CDR3 DNA is TGTGCCAGCAGCATTCCGCCCCAGCATTTT. This codes for CASSIPPQHF.

V is TRBV5-1 and J is TRBJ1-4; 7 bases agree with TRBD1. The length of the CDR3 is 14 residues. With V trimmed by 4 bases and J by 8 bases, 8 bases remained unmatched. Germline values: CDR1 SGHRS, CDR2 YFSETQ. This chain's CDR3 is CASSETGEEEKLFF. CDR3 nucleotide sequence: TGCGCCAGCAGCGAAACAGGGGAGGAGGAAAAACTGTTTTTT.

The V gene is TRBV12-3 or TRBV12-4, the J gene TRBJ1-5; no firm D call. V lost 6 bases, J lost 6 bases, and 9 bases lay in between. This CDR3 comprises 12 residues. The CDR3 reads CASSTRPQPQHF. CDR3 nucleotides: TGTGCCAGCAGCACCCGGCCTCAGCCCCAGCATTTT.